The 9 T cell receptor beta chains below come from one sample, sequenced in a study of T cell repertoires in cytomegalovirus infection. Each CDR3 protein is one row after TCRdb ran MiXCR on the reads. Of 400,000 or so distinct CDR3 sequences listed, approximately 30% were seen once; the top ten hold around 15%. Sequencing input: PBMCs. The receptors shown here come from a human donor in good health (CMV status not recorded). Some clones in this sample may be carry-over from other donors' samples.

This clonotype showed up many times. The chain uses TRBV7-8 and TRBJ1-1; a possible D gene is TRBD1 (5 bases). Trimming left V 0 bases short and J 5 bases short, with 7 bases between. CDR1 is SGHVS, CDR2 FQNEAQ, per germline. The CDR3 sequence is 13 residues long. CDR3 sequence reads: CASSLAQGTEAFF. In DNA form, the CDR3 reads TGTGCCAGCAGCTTAGCCCAGGGAACTGAAGCTTTCTTT.

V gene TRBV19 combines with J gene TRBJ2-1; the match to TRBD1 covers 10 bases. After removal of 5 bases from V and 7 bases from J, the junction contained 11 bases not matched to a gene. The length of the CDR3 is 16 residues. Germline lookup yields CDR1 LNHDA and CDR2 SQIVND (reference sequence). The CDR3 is CASSVAGTGAKNEQFF. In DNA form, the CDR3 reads TGTGCCAGTAGTGTCGCCGGGACAGGGGCGAAGAATGAGCAGTTCTTC.

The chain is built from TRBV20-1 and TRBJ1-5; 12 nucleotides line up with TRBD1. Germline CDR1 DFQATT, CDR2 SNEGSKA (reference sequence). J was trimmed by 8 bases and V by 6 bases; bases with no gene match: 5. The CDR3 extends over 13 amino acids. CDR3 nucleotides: TGCAGTGCCCAGGGACAGGGGGCTGAGCCCCAGCATTTT. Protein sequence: CSAQGQGAEPQHF.

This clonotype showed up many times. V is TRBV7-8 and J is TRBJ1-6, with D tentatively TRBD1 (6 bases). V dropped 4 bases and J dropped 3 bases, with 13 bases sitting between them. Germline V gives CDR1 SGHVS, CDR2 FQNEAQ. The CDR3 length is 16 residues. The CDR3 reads CASSSLGAGYNSPLHF. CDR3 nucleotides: TGTGCCAGCAGCTCATTGGGGGCAGGCTATAATTCACCCCTCCACTTT. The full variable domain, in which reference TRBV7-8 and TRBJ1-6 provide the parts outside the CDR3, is GAGVSQSPRYKVAKRGQDVALRCDPISGHVSLFWYQQALGQGPEFLTYFQNEAQLDKSGLPSDRFFAERPEGSVSTLKIQRTQQEDSAVYLCASSSLGAGYNSPLHFGNGTRLTVT.

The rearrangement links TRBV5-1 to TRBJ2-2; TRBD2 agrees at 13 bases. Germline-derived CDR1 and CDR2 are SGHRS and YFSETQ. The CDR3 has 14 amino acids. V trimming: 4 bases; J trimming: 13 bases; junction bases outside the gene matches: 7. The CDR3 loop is CASSTGTSGVRLFF. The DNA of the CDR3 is TGCGCCAGCAGCACCGGGACTAGCGGGGTTCGGCTGTTTTTT.

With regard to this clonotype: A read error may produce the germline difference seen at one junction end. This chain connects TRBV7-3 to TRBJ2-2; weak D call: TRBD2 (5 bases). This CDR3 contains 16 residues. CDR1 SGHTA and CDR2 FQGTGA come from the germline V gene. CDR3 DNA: TGTGCCAGCAGCCTAGGGTGGGGTAGCTCGGCCGGGGTGCTGTTTTTT. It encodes CASSLGWGSSAGVLFF. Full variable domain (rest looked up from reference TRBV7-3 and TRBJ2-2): GAGVSQTPSNKVTEKGKYVELRCDPISGHTALYWYRQSLGQGPEFLIYFQGTGAADDSGLPNDRFFAVRPEGSVSTLKIQRTERGDSAVYLCASSLGWGSSAGVLFFGEGSRLTVL.

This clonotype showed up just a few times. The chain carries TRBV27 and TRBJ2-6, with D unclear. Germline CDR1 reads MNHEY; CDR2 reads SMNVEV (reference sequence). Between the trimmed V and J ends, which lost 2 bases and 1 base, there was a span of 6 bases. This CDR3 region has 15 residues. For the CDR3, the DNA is TGTGCCAGCAGTTTAGCGGCATCTGGGGCCAACGTCCTGACTTTC. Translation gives CASSLAASGANVLTF. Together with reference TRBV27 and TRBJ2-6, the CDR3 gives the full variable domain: EAQVTQNPRYLITVTGKKLTVTCSQNMNHEYMSWYRQDPGLGLRQIYYSMNVEVTDKGDVPEGYKVSRKEKRNFPLILESPSPNQTSLYFCASSLAASGANVLTFGAGSRLTVL.

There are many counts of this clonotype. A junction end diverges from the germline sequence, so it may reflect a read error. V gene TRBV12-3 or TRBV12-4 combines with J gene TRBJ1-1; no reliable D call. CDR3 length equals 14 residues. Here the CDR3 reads CASSVRSLNTEAFF. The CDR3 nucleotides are TGTGCCAGCAGTGTACGGAGTTTGAATACTGAAGCTTTCTTT.

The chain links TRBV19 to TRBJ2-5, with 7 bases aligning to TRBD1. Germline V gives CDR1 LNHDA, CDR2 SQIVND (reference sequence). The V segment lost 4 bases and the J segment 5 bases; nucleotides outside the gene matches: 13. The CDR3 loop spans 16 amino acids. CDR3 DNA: TGTGCCAGTAGTAAGTGGGACAGCTCTAATCCGGAGACCCAGTACTTC. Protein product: CASSKWDSSNPETQYF.